This TCR beta chain originates from a study of neurological immune-mediated disorders. The study, taken as a whole, reports: Private repertoires in all groups were suggested by the absence of shared CDR3 amino acid sequences among expanded clones across subjects. The highest TCR clonal expansion occurred in HTLV-1-associated myelopathy; multiple sclerosis fell below healthy controls.

TCRdb re-called the 5' RACE reads with MiXCR, one entry per CDR3 protein. This sample has under 100,000 distinct CDR3 sequences, with 4.3% found just once. Trimming took 3 bases from V and 5 from J; bases not matched to a gene: 10. CDR3 length: 16 residues. Germline values: CDR1 KGHSH, CDR2 LQKENI. In this sample, this clonotype turned up many times. Antigen: not known. This sample's time point: longitudinal time-point 3. A total of 2 million PBMCs stored at -80 degrees C provided the unsorted libraries. The J gene is TRBJ1-1, the V gene TRBV18, with TRBD1 matching 9 bases. This sequence was found in a woman between 55 and 75 years old with multiple sclerosis. Sequencing was done on a sample of PBMCs. The CDR3 protein is CASSPMTGQGRTEAFF. CDR3 nucleotides: TGTGCCAGCTCACCTATGACTGGACAGGGGAGGACTGAAGCTTTCTTT.